This TCR beta chain was sequenced in a study of control samples from healthy donors and cancer patients. Sequenced by immunoSEQ multiplex PCR; TCRdb stores in-frame clones only, minus some. The sample holds approximately 84,000 clones, around 91% seen once. The CDR3 is 16 amino acids. V gave up 2 bases and J gave up 9 bases; unmatched junction bases: 8. Germline CDR1 and CDR2: MNHEY and SVGEGT. The chain is built from TRBV6-2 or TRBV6-3 and TRBJ1-6, with 9 bases fitting TRBD1. The clonotype originates from a man aged 30-40 years in good health. Sequenced: blood. The CDR3: CASSYPGQGIGSPLHF. CDR3 in DNA: TGTGCCAGCAGTTACCCGGGACAGGGTATTGGTTCACCCCTCCACTTT.